The rows below give T cell receptor beta chains drawn from one sample of a study of post-analysis software for immune sequencing data. TCRdb ran MiXCR on the PCR reads and lists one entry per CDR3 protein. The data show 650,000 to 900,000 distinct CDR3 sequences, with around 46% seen just once and roughly 4.9% held by the top ten. The sample consisted of blood. Source of these receptors: a girl aged 10 to 17 with multiple sclerosis. Each CDR3 is given with its conserved first and last residue. D genes are given only for firm matches. Rows give clone size only sometimes, using once, few, many, or a class for an expanded clone.

DNA | CDR3 | D | V | size | J
TGTGCCAGCAGATTTAGGGGGTCCAGGTACGAGCAGTACTTC | CASRFRGSRYEQYF | . | TRBV12-3/TRBV12-4 | . | TRBJ2-7
TGTGCCAGCAGCATAAAGGGACTCACCTACGTGGAGCAGTACTTC | CASSIKGLTYVEQYF | . | TRBV11-2 | few | TRBJ2-4
TGTGCCAGCAGCCCCGAACTACTAGCGGGCTCCTACATTGAGCAGTTCTTC | CASSPELLAGSYIEQFF | TRBD2 | TRBV12-3/TRBV12-4 | . | TRBJ2-1
TGTGCCAGCAGTTTGGGACAGGGGGCATCGAACACTGAAGCTTTCTTT | CASSLGQGASNTEAFF | TRBD1 | TRBV12-3/TRBV12-4 | . | TRBJ1-1
TGCAGCGTTCGACTAGCGTACGAGCAGTACTTC | CSVRLAYEQYF | TRBD2 | TRBV29-1 | . | TRBJ2-7
TGTGCCAGCAGCGTAGGTGGATCTCCTACCTACGAGCAGTACTTC | CASSVGGSPTYEQYF | . | TRBV9 | few | TRBJ2-7
TGTGCCAGCAGTACAGTGACAGGGAAGAGGTACGAGCAGTACTTC | CASSTVTGKRYEQYF | TRBD1 | TRBV12-3/TRBV12-4 | few | TRBJ2-7
TGCAGCGTTGAAATACTCGAAGCTCCCGGTCTTGTCCAGTACTTC | CSVEILEAPGLVQYF | . | TRBV29-1 | . | TRBJ2-5
TGCGCCAGCAGCTACACAGGCGAGCAGTACTTC | CASSYTGEQYF | . | TRBV5-1 | few | TRBJ2-7
TGCGCCAGCAGTTCGGGTTTTGGGACAGGGGGCCGTACTGAAGCTTTCTTT | CASSSGFGTGGRTEAFF | TRBD1 | TRBV5-1 | . | TRBJ1-1
TGTGCCAGCACCAACAACAGGGGACGACCTTTGTACCAAGAGACCCAGTACTTC | CASTNNRGRPLYQETQYF | TRBD1 | TRBV28 | . | TRBJ2-5
TGTGCCAGCAGCCCCGGGGTCTATGGCTACACCTTC | CASSPGVYGYTF | . | TRBV12-3/TRBV12-4 | . | TRBJ1-2
TGCGCCAGCAGCTTGACGGGAGAGCTTATCTACGAGCAGTACTTC | CASSLTGELIYEQYF | . | TRBV5-1 | many | TRBJ2-7
TGTGCCAGCAGCTTGACCAGGGTCGGCGAGCAGTACTTC | CASSLTRVGEQYF | . | TRBV7-2 | . | TRBJ2-7
TGTGCCAGCAGTGAATATTTCTCCGGGACTAGCGGGAGCACAGATACGCAGTATTTT | CASSEYFSGTSGSTDTQYF | TRBD2 | TRBV25-1 | few | TRBJ2-3
TGTGCCATCAGTGCCGAATGGGGATTTCGGTCTGGGGCCAACGTCCTGACTTTC | CAISAEWGFRSGANVLTF | . | TRBV10-3 | . | TRBJ2-6
TGTGCCAGCAGCTTAGCAGGGGGAGGGGGCGCAGGCAATCAGCCCCAGCATTTT | CASSLAGGGGAGNQPQHF | TRBD1 | TRBV7-2 | . | TRBJ1-5
TGCAGTGCTAGAGACGGGATCGCCTACGAGCAGTACTTC | CSARDGIAYEQYF | . | TRBV20-1 | once | TRBJ2-7
TGTGCCAGCAGCGCGACAGGGGGTCCGAATCAGCCCCAGCATTTT | CASSATGGPNQPQHF | TRBD1 | TRBV6-5 | many | TRBJ1-5
TGTGCCAGCTCACCGAACAGAGGGAGGGCAGATACGCAGTATTTT | CASSPNRGRADTQYF | TRBD2 | TRBV18 | . | TRBJ2-3
TGTGCCAGCAGCTTAACGGGGACTAGCGGGTACACAGATACGCAGTATTTT | CASSLTGTSGYTDTQYF | TRBD2 | TRBV7-3 | . | TRBJ2-3
TGCAGCGTTGAAGGACTAGCGGGGGCTCTCTACAATGAGCAGTTCTTC | CSVEGLAGALYNEQFF | TRBD2 | TRBV29-1 | few | TRBJ2-1
TGCAGCGTTGAAGACGATGACGGGCCCTCCTACGAGCAGTACTTC | CSVEDDDGPSYEQYF | . | TRBV29-1 | few | TRBJ2-7
TGTGCCAGCAGTAGGACCGGGACAGGGGGATTGCACACTGAAGCTTTCTTT | CASSRTGTGGLHTEAFF | TRBD1 | TRBV6-1 | . | TRBJ1-1
TGTGCCAGCAGCTCTGACAGGGTTGGAGAAAAACTGTTTTTT | CASSSDRVGEKLFF | TRBD1 | TRBV5-5 | . | TRBJ1-4
TGTGCCAGCAGCTCCGACGACAGGGGGCAGAACTATGGCTACACCTTC | CASSSDDRGQNYGYTF | TRBD1 | TRBV12-3/TRBV12-4 | . | TRBJ1-2
TGTGCCAGCAGCCAACTGGAGGGCCACGAGCAGTACTTC | CASSQLEGHEQYF | . | TRBV4-2 | few | TRBJ2-7
TGCAGCGTTGGCGACGGAGCTAACTATGGCTACACCTTC | CSVGDGANYGYTF | . | TRBV29-1 | few | TRBJ1-2
TGTACCAGCAGCTTCGACTGGGCCAACACAGATACGCAGTATTTT | CTSSFDWANTDTQYF | . | TRBV7-8 | . | TRBJ2-3